The T cell receptor beta chain described here comes from a study of regulatory T cells in long-lasting Graves disease. Assembly of TCR beta libraries relied on iRepertoire HTBI primers together with Arm-PCR of CDR3 regions. TCRdb re-derived calls from the multiplex PCR reads in MiXCR, one entry per CDR3 protein. The top ten clones hold around 9.3% of a sample with roughly 520,000 distinct CDR3 sequences, about 12% of them seen once. Unmatched junction bases numbered 8, after V lost 3 bases and J lost 2 bases. Germline lookup yields CDR1 SGHTA and CDR2 FQGNSA. This CDR3 has 16 residues. Time point indicated: newly diagnosed GD, antithyroid drugs for less than 3 months. Construction of the TCR library relied on RNA isolated from PBMCs. These same data were also listed under a study on T cells in Graves' hyperthyroidism and ophthalmopathy. That paper notes: Newly diagnosed patients aged 18 to 65 had hyperthyroidism of under 2 months' duration. Blood also showed most of the thyroid clonotypes that were expanded above 0.001.

This sequence joins TRBV7-2 and TRBJ2-7; 9 bases fit TRBD2. This receptor was taken from a woman in her 30s with Graves disease. This specimen was peripheral blood mononuclear cells (PBMCs), taken at new diagnosis, from a patient treated with antithyroid drugs. In nucleotides, the CDR3 is TGTGCCAGCAGCTTGGGCCCACTAGCGGGCACCTACGAGCAGTACTTC. Its translation is CASSLGPLAGTYEQYF.